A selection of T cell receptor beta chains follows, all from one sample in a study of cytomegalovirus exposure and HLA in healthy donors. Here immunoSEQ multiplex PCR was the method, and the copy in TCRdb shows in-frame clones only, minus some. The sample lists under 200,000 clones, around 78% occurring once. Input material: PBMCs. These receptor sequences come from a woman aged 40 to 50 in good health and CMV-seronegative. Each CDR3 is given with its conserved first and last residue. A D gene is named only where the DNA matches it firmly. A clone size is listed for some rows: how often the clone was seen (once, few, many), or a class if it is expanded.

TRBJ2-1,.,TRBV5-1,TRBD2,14,TGCGCCAGCAGCTTGGAGGGACTAGAAACTGAGCAGTTCTTC,CASSLEGLETEQFF
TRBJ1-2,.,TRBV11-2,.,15,TGTGCCAGCAGCTCGCAATCACAGGGCCCCTATGGCTACACCTTC,CASSSQSQGPYGYTF
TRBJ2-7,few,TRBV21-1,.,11,TGTGCCAGCAGGGGGGGGCGCGAGCAGTACTTC,CASRGGREQYF
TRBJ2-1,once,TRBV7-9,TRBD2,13,TGTGCCAGCAGCTTATTTCTAGCGGGGGAGCAGTTCTTC,CASSLFLAGEQFF
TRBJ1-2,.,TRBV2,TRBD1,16,TGTGCCAGCAGTGCCACCTGGGACAGGGGGGGCTATGGCTACACCTTC,CASSATWDRGGYGYTF
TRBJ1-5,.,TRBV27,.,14,TGTGCCAGCAGTTTGTCCAGGGTATGGCAGCCCCAGCATTTT,CASSLSRVWQPQHF
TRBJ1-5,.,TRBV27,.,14,TGTGCCAGCAGTTTAATGGGAGTTAATCAGCCCCAGCATTTT,CASSLMGVNQPQHF
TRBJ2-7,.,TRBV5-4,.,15,TGTGCCAGCAGCTTGGGGGGCCCAGACTCCTACGAGCAGTACTTC,CASSLGGPDSYEQYF
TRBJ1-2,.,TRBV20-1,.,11,TGCAGTGCTGGACACTTGTATGGCTACACCTTC,CSAGHLYGYTF
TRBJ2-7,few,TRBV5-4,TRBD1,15,TGTGCCAGCAGCTCTACTTATGACAGGGGATACGAGCAGTACTTC,CASSSTYDRGYEQYF